A selection of T cell receptor beta chains follows, all from one sample in a study of identical twins. Using its own MiXCR run on the 5' RACE reads, TCRdb lists one record per CDR3 protein. In the table there are about 340,000 distinct CDR3 sequences, roughly 12% of which are singletons. A further study also used this sample, focusing on yellow fever vaccine responses in identical twins.

The specimen sequenced was CD8+ T cells sorted from blood. The receptor source for this set is a woman in her late teens or twenties in good health. CDR3s include the opening cysteine and the closing phenylalanine or tryptophan. Each record gives: D gene, clone size, V gene, J gene, CDR3 protein, CDR3 DNA. The D gene is left open where the match is weak. Expanded clones are given a class, and other clones once, few, many or no size at all.

TRBD1	few	TRBV7-9	TRBJ2-1	CASSTTGPSYNEQFF	TGTGCCAGCAGCACGACAGGGCCCTCCTACAATGAGCAGTTCTTC
.	.	TRBV24-1	TRBJ2-1	CATSGTRSSYNEQFF	TGTGCCACCAGTGGGACCCGGAGCTCCTACAATGAGCAGTTCTTC
.	many	TRBV15	TRBJ2-2	CATRPVGTGELFF	TGTGCCACGCGGCCAGTGGGGACCGGGGAGCTGTTTTTT
TRBD1	few	TRBV27	TRBJ2-5	CASSGTGSQETQYF	TGTGCCAGCAGCGGGACAGGGTCCCAAGAGACCCAGTACTTC
.	.	TRBV12-3/TRBV12-4	TRBJ2-7	CASSFSPRLWGYEQYF	TGTGCCAGCAGTTTTAGTCCGAGACTTTGGGGCTACGAGCAGTACTTC
.	few	TRBV20-1	TRBJ2-5	CSVRGETQYF	TGCAGTGTTAGGGGAGAGACCCAGTACTTC
.	.	TRBV13	TRBJ2-3	CASSPGDHTDTQYF	TGTGCCAGCAGCCCCGGGGACCACACAGATACGCAGTATTTT
.	many	TRBV5-1	TRBJ2-2	CASSPGGPTNTGELFF	TGCGCCAGCAGCCCTGGGGGCCCTACGAACACCGGGGAGCTGTTTTTT
TRBD1	few	TRBV7-9	TRBJ1-5	CASKGTGDWQPQHF	TGTGCCAGCAAAGGGACAGGGGATTGGCAGCCCCAGCATTTT
TRBD1	.	TRBV4-1	TRBJ2-1	CASSQSGTGGNGEQFF	TGCGCCAGCAGCCAATCCGGGACAGGGGGAAACGGTGAGCAGTTCTTC
TRBD1	.	TRBV19	TRBJ1-2	CASSPGTGFGYTF	TGTGCCAGTAGTCCCGGGACAGGTTTTGGCTACACCTTC
.	many	TRBV12-3/TRBV12-4	TRBJ1-2	CASSTWAGDMGYGYTF	TGTGCCAGCAGCACCTGGGCAGGGGACATGGGGTATGGCTACACCTTC
.	few	TRBV12-3/TRBV12-4	TRBJ2-7	CASSLALGYEQYF	TGTGCCAGCAGTTTAGCGTTGGGTTACGAGCAGTACTTC
.	.	TRBV4-1	TRBJ2-5	CASSQRPRRGRPQETQYF	TGCGCCAGCAGCCAACGTCCAAGGCGGGGCAGGCCCCAAGAGACCCAGTACTTC
.	.	TRBV9	TRBJ2-1	CASSPLGGTYNEQFF	TGTGCCAGCAGCCCTTTAGGGGGGACATACAATGAGCAGTTCTTC
.	few	TRBV6-5	TRBJ1-6	CASSQNSPLHF	TGTGCCAGCAGTCAGAATTCACCCCTCCACTTT
.	few	TRBV7-8	TRBJ1-6	CASSPTLRGDSPLHF	TGTGCCAGCAGCCCAACCCTTAGAGGGGACTCACCCCTCCACTTT
.	many	TRBV5-1	TRBJ2-7	CASSGGWPYEQYF	TGCGCCAGCAGCGGCGGGTGGCCATACGAGCAGTACTTC
.	few	TRBV27	TRBJ2-5	CASSLFGGTQETQYF	TGTGCCAGCAGTTTATTTGGGGGGACCCAAGAGACCCAGTACTTC
.	.	TRBV15	TRBJ2-3	CATSLGGEGTDTQYF	TGTGCCACCTCGCTGGGTGGGGAGGGCACAGATACGCAGTATTTT
.	many	TRBV9	TRBJ1-6	CASSDRGEDSPLHF	TGTGCCAGCAGCGATAGGGGGGAGGATTCACCCCTCCACTTT
.	few	TRBV12-3/TRBV12-4	TRBJ2-1	CASSFSRYPNEQFF	TGTGCCAGCAGTTTCAGCAGGTACCCCAATGAGCAGTTCTTC
.	few	TRBV6-2/TRBV6-3	TRBJ2-1	CASRHPYSVNEQFF	TGTGCCAGCAGACACCCTTACAGTGTTAATGAGCAGTTCTTC
TRBD1	few	TRBV7-6	TRBJ2-2	CASSLRTGSTGELFF	TGTGCCAGCAGCTTAAGGACAGGTTCCACCGGGGAGCTGTTTTTT
.	few	TRBV20-1	TRBJ2-3	CSARGLDTQYF	TGCAGTGCGCGAGGGCTAGATACGCAGTATTTT
.	.	TRBV28	TRBJ2-7	CASSLGLLYEQYF	TGTGCCAGCAGTTTAGGGTTACTCTACGAGCAGTACTTC
TRBD2	many	TRBV4-1	TRBJ2-5	CASSQDGEGSGQETQYF	TGCGCCAGCAGCCAAGATGGGGAGGGTTCTGGACAAGAGACCCAGTACTTC
.	.	TRBV9	TRBJ1-5	CASGGGQQPQHF	TGTGCCAGCGGGGGGGGGCAACAGCCCCAGCATTTT
.	few	TRBV20-1	TRBJ1-6	CSARASGYYNSPLHF	TGCAGTGCTAGGGCTTCCGGTTACTATAATTCACCCCTCCACTTT
TRBD2	many	TRBV7-8	TRBJ2-3	CASSLGSGGDLPSTDTQYF	TGTGCCAGCAGCTTGGGTAGCGGGGGGGACTTACCTAGCACAGATACGCAGTATTTT
.	few	TRBV29-1	TRBJ1-3	CSVETSSGNTIYF	TGCAGCGTTGAAACGTCCTCTGGAAACACCATATATTTT
.	few	TRBV7-6	TRBJ2-6	CASSLGAQMAPSGANVLTF	TGTGCCAGCAGCTTAGGGGCACAAATGGCACCCTCTGGGGCCAACGTCCTGACTTTC
.	.	TRBV4-2	TRBJ1-2	CASSQDTEGLDYGYTF	TGTGCCAGCAGCCAAGATACTGAGGGACTGGACTATGGCTACACCTTC
.	once	TRBV7-3	TRBJ1-6	CASSLTMNSPLHF	TGTGCCAGCAGCTTAACGATGAATTCACCCCTCCACTTT
TRBD2	.	TRBV28	TRBJ2-1	CASRTSENRLNNEQFF	TGTGCCAGCAGGACTAGCGAGAATCGTCTGAACAATGAGCAGTTCTTC
.	.	TRBV7-6	TRBJ2-7	CASRSGHSYEQYF	TGTGCCAGCAGGTCGGGACACAGCTACGAGCAGTACTTC
.	.	TRBV6-1	TRBJ2-7	CASSMTGGSGEQYF	TGTGCCAGCAGTATGACTGGGGGGTCGGGCGAGCAGTACTTC
.	few	TRBV4-1	TRBJ2-6	CASSQEGGGGLSGANVLTF	TGCGCCAGCAGCCAAGAGGGGGGCGGGGGCCTTTCTGGGGCCAACGTCCTGACTTTC
.	.	TRBV29-1	TRBJ2-1	CSVEDAGTTYNEQFF	TGCAGCGTTGAAGATGCCGGGACAACCTACAATGAGCAGTTCTTC
TRBD1	.	TRBV2	TRBJ1-1	CASQANDRGNTEAFF	TGTGCCAGCCAAGCCAATGACAGGGGGAACACTGAAGCTTTCTTT
.	many	TRBV12-3/TRBV12-4	TRBJ2-1	CASSLGWVNEQFF	TGTGCCAGCAGTTTAGGGTGGGTAAATGAGCAGTTCTTC
TRBD2	few	TRBV3-1	TRBJ2-5	CASSQAGTSQETQYF	TGTGCCAGCAGCCAAGCGGGGACTAGCCAAGAGACCCAGTACTTC
.	few	TRBV12-3/TRBV12-4	TRBJ2-7	CASSPVRYEQYF	TGTGCCAGCAGCCCTGTTCGCTACGAGCAGTACTTC
.	few	TRBV28	TRBJ2-7	CASTTVRESSSYEQYF	TGTGCCAGCACCACGGTCCGAGAGAGTAGCTCCTACGAGCAGTACTTC
.	few	TRBV27	TRBJ2-2	CASSLYPRPVRWGPLGSTGELFF	TGTGCCAGCAGTTTATACCCCCGGCCCGTCAGGTGGGGGCCACTAGGGAGCACCGGGGAGCTGTTTTTT
.	few	TRBV4-1	TRBJ2-3	CASSHRGRGGDVDTQYF	TGCGCCAGCAGCCACCGTGGGAGGGGGGGGGATGTTGATACGCAGTATTTT
.	many	TRBV4-1	TRBJ2-1	CASSPLGKTLKPEQFF	TGCGCCAGCAGCCCCCTGGGTAAAACTTTAAAACCGGAGCAGTTCTTC
.	few	TRBV4-2	TRBJ2-5	CASSQEGPWETQYF	TGTGCCAGCAGCCAAGAGGGGCCGTGGGAGACCCAGTACTTC
TRBD1	.	TRBV24-1	TRBJ2-1	CATSVTGMVNEQFF	TGTGCCACCAGTGTGACAGGGATGGTGAATGAGCAGTTCTTC
TRBD2	few	TRBV20-1	TRBJ2-3	CSARLKSGAHTDTQYF	TGCAGTGCTAGACTAAAAAGCGGGGCCCACACAGATACGCAGTATTTT
.	few	TRBV15	TRBJ1-5	CATSRVEQPQHF	TGTGCCACCAGCAGAGTGGAGCAGCCCCAGCATTTT
TRBD1	.	TRBV6-4	TRBJ2-7	CASSDGTGDSYEQYF	TGTGCCAGCAGTGACGGGACAGGGGACTCCTACGAGCAGTACTTC
.	few	TRBV2	TRBJ2-1	CASSAQDESYNEQFF	TGTGCCAGCAGTGCGCAGGACGAATCCTACAATGAGCAGTTCTTC
TRBD1	.	TRBV9	TRBJ1-1	CASSAEGAMNTEAFF	TGTGCCAGCAGCGCTGAGGGGGCGATGAACACTGAAGCTTTCTTT
.	few	TRBV5-5	TRBJ1-2	CASSYGTEYGYTF	TGTGCCAGCAGCTACGGGACCGAATATGGCTACACCTTC
.	.	TRBV24-1	TRBJ2-2	CATSVVSGNTGELFF	TGTGCCACCAGTGTGGTTAGCGGTAACACCGGGGAGCTGTTTTTT
.	.	TRBV20-1	TRBJ2-5	CSADGAQYF	TGCAGTGCTGACGGGGCCCAGTACTTC
.	.	TRBV28	TRBJ1-1	CASSSLVGNTEAFF	TGTGCCAGCAGCTCCCTCGTAGGCAACACTGAAGCTTTCTTT
.	.	TRBV19	TRBJ1-1	CASSIALAGNTEAFF	TGTGCCAGTAGTATCGCCCTTGCGGGGAACACTGAAGCTTTCTTT